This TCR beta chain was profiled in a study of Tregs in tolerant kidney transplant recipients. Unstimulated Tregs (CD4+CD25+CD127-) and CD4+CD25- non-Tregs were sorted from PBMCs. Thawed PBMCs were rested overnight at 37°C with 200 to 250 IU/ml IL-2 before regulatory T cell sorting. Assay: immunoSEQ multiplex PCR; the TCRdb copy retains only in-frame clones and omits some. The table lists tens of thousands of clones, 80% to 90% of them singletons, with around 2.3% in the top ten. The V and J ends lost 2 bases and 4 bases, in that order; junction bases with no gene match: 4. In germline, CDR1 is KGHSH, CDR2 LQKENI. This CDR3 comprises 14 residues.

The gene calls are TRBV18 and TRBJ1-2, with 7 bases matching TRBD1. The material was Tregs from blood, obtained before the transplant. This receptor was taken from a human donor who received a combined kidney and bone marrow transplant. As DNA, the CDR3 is TGTGCCAGCTCACCAGGAGGGGGCGCCTATGGCTACACCTTC. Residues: CASSPGGGAYGYTF.